Below are 32 T cell receptor beta chains sequenced from a single sample in a study of cytomegalovirus exposure and HLA in healthy donors. The primer mix had 60 Vbeta and 13 Jbeta primers. Assay: immunoSEQ multiplex PCR; the TCRdb copy retains only in-frame clones and omits some. The sample consists of about 160,000 clones, about 86% of them appearing once. The sample was PBMCs. The origin of the receptors is a woman younger than 35 in good health and CMV-seronegative.

This clone was seen a single time. V gene TRBV6-5 combines with J gene TRBJ2-5; 8 bases fit TRBD2. Gene TRBJ2-7 matches the end of the DNA better, so the J call may be wrong. In germline, CDR1 is MNHEY, CDR2 SVGAGI. This CDR3 region has 12 residues. CDR3 sequence (DNA): TGTGCCAGCATGGGACTAGTCGACGAGCAGTACTTC. It encodes CASMGLVDEQYF.

This clone was detected once. One junction end does not reproduce the germline sequence, and a read error may be involved. The rearrangement uses TRBV7-7 and TRBJ2-3, with 12 bases that match TRBD2. The germline gives CDR1 SSHAT, CDR2 FNYEAQ (reference sequence). The length of the CDR3 is 17 residues. The CDR3 loop is CASSSARTSGNSDTQYF. The CDR3 region has the DNA TGTGCTAGCAGCTCTGCCCGGACTAGCGGGAACTCAGATACGCAGTATTTT.

J is TRBJ2-1 and V is TRBV5-1; 7 bases match TRBD2. The CDR3 has 15 residues. Germline V gene data show CDR1 as SGHRS and CDR2 as YFSETQ. The J segment lost 6 bases and the V segment lost 2 bases, leaving 8 bases of the junction unmatched. CDR3 in DNA: TGCGCCAGCAGCTTTTTCCAGCGGGATAGCAATGAGCAGTTCTTC. This codes for CASSFFQRDSNEQFF.

CDR3 nucleotide sequence: TGTGCCAGCAGCTTAGGCATGGGGACATGGGACAGCCAAGCTTTCTTT. Protein sequence: CASSLGMGTWDSQAFF. The V call is TRBV13, the J call TRBJ1-1; 7 positions match TRBD1. Looked up from germline, CDR1 is PRHDT and CDR2 is FYEKMQ (reference sequence). Unmatched junction bases numbered 13, after V lost 0 bases and J lost 9 bases. The CDR3 extends over 16 amino acids.

V is TRBV5-6 and J is TRBJ2-2, with D possibly being TRBD1 (6 bases). The CDR3 is 14 residues long. The V gene's germline CDR1 is SGHDT and CDR2 YYEEEE. Trimming cost V 3 bases and J 7 bases, with 13 bases left between them. CDR3: CASSSSPQGGELFF. In DNA form, the CDR3 reads TGTGCCAGCAGCTCTAGCCCACAGGGCGGGGAGCTGTTTTTT.

The chain is built from TRBV12-5 and TRBJ2-7; D is ambiguous. Trimming shortened V by 6 bases and J by 6 bases, and 9 bases separated the two germline ends. CDR3 size: 11 residues. CDR1 and CDR2 from the germline V gene are LGHNT and FRNRAP. The CDR3 region has the DNA TGTGCTAGTGGCATAGTCCGCGAGCAGTACTTC. The encoded protein is CASGIVREQYF.

The chain links TRBV2 to TRBJ2-3; the match to TRBD1 covers 10 bases. The V gene end was trimmed by 8 bases and the J gene end by 5 bases; junction bases not matched to a gene: 10. CDR1 is SNHLY and CDR2 is FYNNEI in the germline V gene. The CDR3 sequence is 15 residues long. CDR3: CASSLEGQGRDTQYF. CDR3 sequence (DNA): TGTGCCAGCTCCCTCGAGGGACAGGGGAGAGATACGCAGTATTTT. The whole variable domain, filled in from reference TRBV2 and TRBJ2-3, reads EPEVTQTPSHQVTQMGQEVILRCVPISNHLYFYWYRQILGQKVEFLVSFYNNEISEKSEIFDDQFSVERPDGSNFTLKIRSTKLEDSAMYFCASSLEGQGRDTQYFGPGTRLTVL.

This clone was picked up a small number of times. This chain uses TRBV6-5 with TRBJ1-4; 8 bases fit TRBD1. The CDR3 contains 16 residues. Germline lookup yields CDR1 MNHEY and CDR2 SVGAGI. V gave up 1 base and J gave up 6 bases; unmatched junction bases: 7. The CDR3 reads CASSYFTGGRDEKLFF. The CDR3 DNA sequence: TGTGCCAGCAGTTACTTTACAGGGGGAAGGGATGAAAAACTGTTTTTT.

This clone was observed a few times. CDR3 loop: CASSHPGQGNYEQYF. The CDR3 nucleotides are TGCGCCAGCAGCCACCCGGGACAGGGTAATTACGAGCAGTACTTC. The chain combines TRBV4-1 with TRBJ2-7; TRBD1 matches at 9 bases. The ends lost 3 bases at V and 4 bases at J; junction bases unmatched: 7. CDR1 and CDR2 from the germline V gene are MGHRA and YSYEKL. This CDR3 is built from 15 residues.

This chain uses TRBV4-1 with TRBJ2-6; 12 bases are shared with TRBD1. The CDR3 is 18 residues long. Germline trimming cut 2 bases from V and 3 bases from J; bases unmatched to any gene: 5. Germline lookup yields CDR1 MGHRA and CDR2 YSYEKL. CDR3 nucleotide sequence: TGCGCCAGCAGCCAACCGGGACAGGGGGCTCTTGGGGCCAACGTCCTGACTTTC. Translated: CASSQPGQGALGANVLTF.

J is TRBJ2-7 and V is TRBV5-1, with 9 bases aligning to TRBD2. From germline, CDR1 is SGHRS and CDR2 YFSETQ. The V gene end was trimmed by 2 bases and the J gene end by 3 bases; junction bases not matched to a gene: 9. CDR3 length equals 16 residues. The DNA of the CDR3 is TGCGCCAGCAGCTTTTCTCCACTAGCGGGCGACTACGAGCAGTACTTC. This encodes CASSFSPLAGDYEQYF.

The chain uses TRBV10-3 and TRBJ2-7; D might be TRBD2 (5 bases). The CDR3 loop spans 14 amino acids. The germline V gene has CDR1 ENHRY and CDR2 SYGVKD. Trimming stripped 5 bases from V and 4 bases from J, with 15 bases between. CDR3 amino acids: CAISLAAESYEQYF. For the CDR3, the DNA is TGTGCCATCAGTCTAGCCGCGGAATCTTACGAGCAGTACTTC.

The rearrangement joins TRBV7-3 to TRBJ2-5; D might be TRBD2 (6 bases). V lost 1 base to trimming and J lost 7 bases, with 19 bases between them. There are 16 residues in the CDR3. Germline lookup yields CDR1 SGHTA and CDR2 FQGTGA. The CDR3: CASSLRASETLGTQYF. The CDR3, as DNA: TGTGCCAGCAGCTTAAGGGCTAGCGAGACCTTGGGGACCCAGTACTTC.

The J gene is TRBJ1-4, the V gene TRBV30; 8 bases are a match to TRBD1. Germline V gene sequence: CDR1 GTSNPN, CDR2 SVGIG (reference sequence). The CDR3 contains 13 residues. Germline trimming cut 2 bases from V and 8 bases from J; bases unmatched to any gene: 4. The CDR3 region has the DNA TGTGCCTGGAGTCAGGGGGCGCGAGAAAAACTGTTTTTT. Translated, it gives CAWSQGAREKLFF.

V is TRBV29-1 and J is TRBJ1-4; D gene uncertain. Trimming stripped 6 bases from V and 6 bases from J, with 14 bases between. Germline lookup yields CDR1 SQVTM and CDR2 ANQGSEA. The length of the CDR3 is 13 residues. CDR3 sequence: CSVEPMVDEKLFF. In nucleotides, the CDR3 is TGCAGCGTCGAACCTATGGTAGATGAAAAACTGTTTTTT.

Only one count was recorded for this clone. The V gene is TRBV28, the J gene TRBJ2-7; D is perhaps TRBD1 (5 bases). Germline V gene lookup returns CDR1 MDHEN and CDR2 SYDVKM. The V end was cut by 6 bases, the J end by 0 bases, with 15 bases between. The CDR3 spans 15 residues. The CDR3 DNA sequence: TGTGCCAGCAGCGGAAACAGGCAAATCTCCTACGAGCAGTACTTC. It yields the protein CASSGNRQISYEQYF.

This clone has only a few counts. This chain links TRBV6-5 with TRBJ1-3, with 9 bases matching TRBD1. V trimming: 7 bases; J trimming: 4 bases; junction bases outside the gene matches: 8. There are 15 residues in the CDR3. Germline values: CDR1 MNHEY, CDR2 SVGAGI. The CDR3 region is CASNLQGAEGNTIYF. The CDR3 DNA is TGTGCCAGCAATTTACAGGGGGCAGAAGGAAACACCATATATTTT.

The chain joins TRBV5-6 to TRBJ1-1; D gene ambiguous. Trimming stripped 2 bases from V and 0 bases from J, with 8 bases between. This CDR3 is built from 14 residues. The germline V gene encodes CDR1 SGHDT and CDR2 YYEEEE. CDR3 region: CASSFGGMNTEAFF. The CDR3 nucleotides read TGTGCCAGCAGCTTTGGCGGAATGAACACTGAAGCTTTCTTT.

The CDR3 is CALERGEEDTQYF. DNA for the CDR3: TGTGCCCTCGAGCGGGGGGAAGAAGATACGCAGTATTTT. This chain uses TRBV30 with TRBJ2-3, with 9 positions matching TRBD2. CDR1 and CDR2 (germline): GTSNPN, SVGIG (reference sequence). V lost 8 bases to trimming and J lost 5 bases; unmatched junction nucleotides: 8. This CDR3 spans 13 amino acids.

The CDR3 spells CASRAQGGSYNEQFF. DNA for the CDR3: TGTGCCAGCAGAGCCCAAGGGGGCTCCTACAATGAGCAGTTCTTC. The chain employs TRBV6-4 and TRBJ2-1; perhaps TRBD1 as D (6 bases). This CDR3 spans 15 amino acids. V was shortened by 6 bases and J by 0 bases, with 12 bases between the two germline ends. Germline-derived CDR1 and CDR2 are MRHNA and SNTAGT.

This chain connects TRBV21-1 to TRBJ1-5; no DNA check was done on the table's D call, TRBD1. TRBV21-1 is a listed pseudogene. The CDR3 sequence is 21 residues long. CDR3 nucleotides: TGTGCCAGCAGCGAAAAAAGCCCGAGGGAGACAGGGGTGGCTAGCAATCAGCCCCAGCATTTT. Its protein is CASSEKSPRETGVASNQPQHF.

The chain recombines TRBV9 with TRBJ2-7, with 7 bases aligning to TRBD1. CDR1 is SGDLS, CDR2 YYNGEE, per germline. This CDR3 comprises 15 residues. Trimming cost V 3 bases and J 4 bases; bases outside gene matches: 10. CDR3 sequence reads: CASSGRQGVEYEQYF. CDR3 bases: TGTGCCAGCAGCGGGAGACAGGGAGTGGAGTACGAGCAGTACTTC.

The J gene is TRBJ2-1, the V gene TRBV19; 9 bases line up with TRBD1. J was trimmed by 9 bases and V by 6 bases; bases with no gene match: 9. This CDR3 contains 14 residues. Per the germline V gene, CDR1 is LNHDA and CDR2 is SQIVND (reference sequence). CDR3 region: CASRGTGTDSEQFF. DNA for the CDR3: TGTGCCAGTAGGGGGACAGGGACTGATTCTGAGCAGTTCTTC.

The chain's CDR3 is CASSLDPASGENEQFF. The CDR3 DNA reads as TGTGCCAGCAGCTTAGATCCCGCTAGCGGGGAGAATGAGCAGTTCTTC. This chain joins TRBV11-3 and TRBJ2-1; 9 bases are a match to TRBD2. Per the germline V gene, CDR1 is SGHNT and CDR2 is YENEEA. V lost 0 bases to trimming and J lost 7 bases; unmatched junction nucleotides: 7. The CDR3 sequence is 16 residues long.

The chain joins TRBV19 to TRBJ1-1; D unresolved. V was trimmed by 3 bases and J by 0 bases, leaving 8 bases between them. The germline V gene encodes CDR1 LNHDA and CDR2 SQIVND (reference sequence). The CDR3 consists of 14 residues. The CDR3 DNA sequence: TGTGCCAGTAGTATCCTTCCGGTGAACACTGAAGCTTTCTTT. It specifies CASSILPVNTEAFF.

The gene calls are TRBV14 and TRBJ1-5; tentative D call: TRBD1 (6 bases). V lost 4 bases and J 2 bases, leaving 9 bases between the germline ends. Germline V gives CDR1 SGHDN, CDR2 FVKESK. The CDR3 sequence is 14 residues long. CDR3 sequence (DNA): TGTGCCAGCAGCCGTGCAGGGGGCAATCAGCCCCAGCATTTT. Its protein is CASSRAGGNQPQHF. The full variable domain, its missing parts supplied by reference TRBV14 and TRBJ1-5, is EAGVTQFPSHSVIEKGQTVTLRCDPISGHDNLYWYRRVMGKEIKFLLHFVKESKQDESGMPNNRFLAERTGGTYSTLKVQPAELEDSGVYFCASSRAGGNQPQHFGDGTRLSIL.

The chain carries TRBV4-1 and TRBJ2-5; D not certain. The V and J ends lost 4 bases and 3 bases respectively, with 9 bases between them. The CDR3 extends over 13 amino acids. CDR1 MGHRA and CDR2 YSYEKL come from the germline V gene. The CDR3 protein is CASSPDWEETQYF. The CDR3 DNA sequence: TGCGCCAGCAGCCCTGACTGGGAAGAGACCCAGTACTTC.

The CDR3 is CSVAGTGEIADTQYF. The CDR3 DNA follows: TGCAGCGTTGCCGGGACAGGGGAGATTGCAGATACGCAGTATTTT. V and J are TRBV29-1 and TRBJ2-3; TRBD1 agrees at 10 bases. This CDR3 contains 15 residues. Germline CDR1 and CDR2: SQVTM and ANQGSEA. Losses at the gene ends were 4 bases for V and 4 bases for J; bases not matched to a gene: 8.

The V call is TRBV27, the J call TRBJ2-1, with a weak D call TRBD2 (6 bases). The CDR3 covers 12 residues. The germline CDR1 and CDR2 sequences are MNHEY and SMNVEV (reference sequence). Trimming shortened V by 5 bases and J by 10 bases, and 12 bases separated the two germline ends. CDR3 coding DNA: TGTGCCAGCAGTCCTCTAGGGAGGGAGCAGTTCTTC. Amino acid sequence: CASSPLGREQFF.

This chain connects TRBV2 to TRBJ2-7; the match to TRBD2 covers 11 bases. CDR3 length equals 13 residues. The germline gives CDR1 SNHLY, CDR2 FYNNEI. The ends lost 8 bases at V and 4 bases at J; junction bases unmatched: 4. The CDR3 DNA sequence: TGTGCCAGCCAGGGGACTAGCGGTTACGAGCAGTACTTC. Translating it yields CASQGTSGYEQYF.

The chain joins TRBV7-8 to TRBJ2-5; D unclear. Germline-derived CDR1 and CDR2 are SGHVS and FQNEAQ. The CDR3 has 11 amino acids. Trimming stripped 5 bases from V and 2 bases from J, with 3 bases between. CDR3 sequence reads: CASSPQETQYF. The CDR3 coding sequence is TGTGCCAGCAGCCCTCAAGAGACCCAGTACTTC.

The chain uses TRBV27 and TRBJ2-7; D gene ambiguous. There are 13 residues in the CDR3. Germline lookup yields CDR1 MNHEY and CDR2 SMNVEV (reference sequence). With 5 bases removed from V and 3 bases from J, the gap between germline ends came to 11 bases. As DNA, the CDR3 is TGTGCCAGCAGTCACCCTGCCGGCTACGAGCAGTACTTC. It is translated as CASSHPAGYEQYF.